This paragraph reports one T cell receptor (beta chain). The antigen is unknown. The CDR3 is made up of 14 amino acids. CDR1 and CDR2 (germline): SGHKS, YYEKEE (reference sequence). With 4 bases clipped from V and 5 bases from J, the junction kept 6 bases outside the gene matches. Only in-frame clones appear in the TCRdb table, and some are missing; sequencing was by immunoSEQ multiplex PCR. Of approximately 7,200 clones listed, about 85% are singletons. The entry originates in a study of immune evolution from preneoplasia to lung adenocarcinoma. Study context: HLA loss of heterozygosity: less than 9% AIS, about 14% MIA, around 35% ADC, none AAH. General study results and limits: Normal lung had the highest top T cell clone frequencies.

Premalignant or tumor cells were enriched by macro-dissection after pathologic assessment. The chain links TRBV5-5 to TRBJ1-5, with TRBD1 identical over 7 bases. The sample was FFPE minimally invasive lung adenocarcinoma tissue. The origin of this receptor is an older person with lung adenocarcinoma. CDR3 coding DNA: TGTGCCAGCAGCCGGGGGACAGCCGATCAGCCCCAGCATTTT. This codes for CASSRGTADQPQHF.